The rows below give T cell receptor beta chains drawn from one sample of a study of CD8 T cells in ankylosing spondylitis. TCRdb used MiXCR to reprocess the 5' RACE reads, holding one entry per CDR3 protein. The sample includes some 54,000 distinct CDR3 sequences, less than 8.5% of them seen just once. What was sequenced was blood, either unsorted or a sorted T cell fraction (not recorded which). These receptors all stem from a female donor with ankylosing spondylitis or in good health (not recorded which). Both conserved end residues are part of each CDR3. A D gene is named only where the DNA matches it firmly. Where a row states a size, it is once, few, many or the class of an expanded clone; other rows omit it.

D: -; J: TRBJ2-1; V: TRBV7-9; size: many; CDR3: CASSLEERYNEQFF; DNA: TGTGCCAGCAGCTTAGAGGAGCGCTACAATGAGCAGTTCTTC
D: -; J: TRBJ1-1; V: TRBV20-1; size: many; CDR3: CSARAPKGLEVAFF; DNA: TGCAGTGCTAGGGCCCCGAAGGGGTTAGAGGTAGCTTTCTTT
D: -; J: TRBJ1-5; V: TRBV3-1; size: many; CDR3: CASSPKYGGNQPQHF; DNA: TGTGCCAGCAGCCCAAAATATGGAGGCAATCAGCCCCAGCATTTT
D: -; J: TRBJ1-1; V: TRBV5-6; size: many; CDR3: CASSRRVEAFF; DNA: TGTGCCAGCAGCCGCCGGGTTGAAGCTTTCTTT
D: -; J: TRBJ2-3; V: TRBV19; size: many; CDR3: CASTPNGDTQYF; DNA: TGTGCCAGTACCCCAAATGGAGATACGCAGTATTTT
D: TRBD2; J: TRBJ2-7; V: TRBV18; size: -; CDR3: CASSPPSWLAGEYEQYF; DNA: TGTGCCAGCTCACCACCTTCTTGGCTAGCGGGGGAGTACGAGCAGTACTTC
D: -; J: TRBJ2-7; V: TRBV5-6; size: many; CDR3: CASSLVSYRSYEQYF; DNA: TGTGCCAGCAGCTTGGTCTCGTACAGGTCCTACGAGCAGTACTTC
D: -; J: TRBJ2-3; V: TRBV14; size: -; CDR3: CASSRGVLADTQYF; DNA: TGTGCCAGCAGCCGGGGGGTTCTCGCAGATACGCAGTATTTT
D: -; J: TRBJ2-3; V: TRBV5-4; size: many; CDR3: CASSPGTRGRKTDTQYF; DNA: TGTGCCAGCAGCCCTGGGACGCGGGGAAGGAAAACAGATACGCAGTATTTT
D: -; J: TRBJ2-2; V: TRBV5-1; size: many; CDR3: CASRATANTGELFF; DNA: TGCGCCAGCCGCGCGACGGCGAACACCGGGGAGCTGTTTTTT
D: -; J: TRBJ2-6; V: TRBV11-1; size: many; CDR3: CASSLGLGVGSGANVLTF; DNA: TGTGCCAGCAGCTTAGGTCTGGGAGTCGGCTCTGGGGCCAACGTCCTGACTTTC
D: -; J: TRBJ2-2; V: TRBV5-5; size: many; CDR3: CASSLGSQGYTGELFF; DNA: TGTGCCAGCAGCTTGGGGTCTCAGGGGTACACCGGGGAGCTGTTTTTT
D: -; J: TRBJ1-1; V: TRBV12-3/TRBV12-4; size: many; CDR3: CASSFQEGGTEAFF; DNA: TGTGCCAGCAGTTTCCAGGAGGGGGGCACTGAAGCTTTCTTT
D: -; J: TRBJ1-2; V: TRBV29-1; size: many; CDR3: CSVEGSGRGDYGYTF; DNA: TGCAGCGTTGAAGGATCGGGACGAGGGGACTATGGCTACACCTTC
D: -; J: TRBJ1-2; V: TRBV12-3/TRBV12-4; size: many; CDR3: CASSFSGDLYGYTF; DNA: TGTGCCAGCAGTTTTTCGGGGGACCTCTATGGCTACACCTTC
D: -; J: TRBJ2-7; V: TRBV7-9; size: -; CDR3: CASSFRTDSYEQYF; DNA: TGTGCCAGCAGCTTCAGGACGGACTCCTACGAGCAGTACTTC
D: -; J: TRBJ1-2; V: TRBV29-1; size: many; CDR3: CSVEGDGPQHF; DNA: TGCAGCGTTGAAGGAGACGGGCCCCAGCACTTC